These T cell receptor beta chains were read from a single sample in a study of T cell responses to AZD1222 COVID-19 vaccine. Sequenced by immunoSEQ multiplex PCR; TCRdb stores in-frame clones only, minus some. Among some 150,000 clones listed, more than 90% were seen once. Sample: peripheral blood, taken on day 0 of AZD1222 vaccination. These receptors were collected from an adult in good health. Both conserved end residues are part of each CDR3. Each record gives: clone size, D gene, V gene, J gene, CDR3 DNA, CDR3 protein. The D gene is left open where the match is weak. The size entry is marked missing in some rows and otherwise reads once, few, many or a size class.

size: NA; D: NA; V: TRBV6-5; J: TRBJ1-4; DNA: TGTGCCAGCAGTCAGGGCCTCCTTGGCGAAAAACTGTTTTTC; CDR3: CASSQGLLGEKLFF
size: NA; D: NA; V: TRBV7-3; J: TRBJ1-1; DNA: TGTGCCAGCAGCCACCCGGAGGGGCTGAACACTGAAGCTTTCTTT; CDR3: CASSHPEGLNTEAFF
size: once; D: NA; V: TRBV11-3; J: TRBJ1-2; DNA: TGTGCCAGCAGAATTACTGGGACACTCGGCTACACCTTC; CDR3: CASRITGTLGYTF
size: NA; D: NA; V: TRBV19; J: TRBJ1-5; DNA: TGTGCCAGTAGTATTCGGGAGGTGTTGAGGGGCAATCAGCCCCAGCATTTT; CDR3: CASSIREVLRGNQPQHF
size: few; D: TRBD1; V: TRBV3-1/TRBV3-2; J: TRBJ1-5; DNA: TGTGCCAGCAGCGGGACAGGGGATCAGCCCCAGCATTTT; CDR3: CASSGTGDQPQHF
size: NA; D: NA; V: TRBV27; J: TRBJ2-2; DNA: TGTGCCAGCTCTATCGGACCCCGACCGACCGGGGAGCTGTTTTTT; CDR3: CASSIGPRPTGELFF
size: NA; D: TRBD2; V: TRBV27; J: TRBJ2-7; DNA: TGTGCCAGCAGTCAACTAGCGGGAGGGCTGTCGCAGTACTTC; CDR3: CASSQLAGGLSQYF
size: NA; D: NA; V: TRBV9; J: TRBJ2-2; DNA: TGTGCCAGCAGCGTATTTTTGGGCGGGATCGGGGAGCTGTTTTTT; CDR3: CASSVFLGGIGELFF
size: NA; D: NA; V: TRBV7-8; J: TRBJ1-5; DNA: TGTGCCAGCAGCCCCAGAGGGACTTTTTTAGGGGGGGATCAGCCCCAGCATTTT; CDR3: CASSPRGTFLGGDQPQHF
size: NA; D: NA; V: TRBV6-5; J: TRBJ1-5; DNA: TGTGCCAGCAGACGACAGGCCAATCAGCCCCAGCATTTT; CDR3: CASRRQANQPQHF
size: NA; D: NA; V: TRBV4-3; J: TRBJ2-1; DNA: TGCGCCAGCAGCCAAGGGGCTTTAGGGGGTCACAATGAGCAGTTCTTC; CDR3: CASSQGALGGHNEQFF
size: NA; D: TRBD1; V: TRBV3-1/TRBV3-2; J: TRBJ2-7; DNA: TGTGCCAGCAGCCAAGAAGTCCCGGGACAGCCCTCCTACGAGCAGTACTTC; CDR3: CASSQEVPGQPSYEQYF
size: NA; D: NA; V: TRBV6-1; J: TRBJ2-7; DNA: TGTGCCAGCATGGGGAGACACTACGAGCAGTACTTC; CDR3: CASMGRHYEQYF
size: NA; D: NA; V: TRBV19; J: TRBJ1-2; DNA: TGTGCCAGTACCTCCCCCGTAGGCCAACCCTATGGCTACACCTTC; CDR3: CASTSPVGQPYGYTF
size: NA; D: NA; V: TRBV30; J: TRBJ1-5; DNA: TGTGCCTGGAGTTCCCAGGGTTTCAGCAATCAGCCCCAGCATTTT; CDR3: CAWSSQGFSNQPQHF
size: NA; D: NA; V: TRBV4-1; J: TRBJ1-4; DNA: TGCGCCAGCAGCCAAGGGGAAATCGGTGAAAAACTGTTTTTT; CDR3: CASSQGEIGEKLFF
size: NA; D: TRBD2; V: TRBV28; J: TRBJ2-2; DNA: TGTGCCAGCACCCTAGCGGCGAACACCGGGGAGCTGTTTTTT; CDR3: CASTLAANTGELFF
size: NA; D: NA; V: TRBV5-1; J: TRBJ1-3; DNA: TGCGCCAGCGGCTCAACAGGTCTCTCTGGAAACACCATATATTTT; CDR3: CASGSTGLSGNTIYF
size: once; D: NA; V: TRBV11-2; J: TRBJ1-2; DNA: TGTGCCAGCAGCCCATACCGACCCACAGACTATGGCTACACCTTC; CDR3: CASSPYRPTDYGYTF
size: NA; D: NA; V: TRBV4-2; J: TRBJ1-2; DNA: TGTGCCAGCAGCCAAATCACAGTCTATGGCTACACCTTC; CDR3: CASSQITVYGYTF
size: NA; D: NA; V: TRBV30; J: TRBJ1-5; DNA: TGTGCCTGGAGTCGGGGGGTGGGCCAGCCCCAGCATTTT; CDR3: CAWSRGVGQPQHF
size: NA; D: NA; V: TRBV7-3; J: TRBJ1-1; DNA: TGTGCCAGCAGCTTAACGGGTAGGACTGGGAACACTGAAGCTTTCTTT; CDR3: CASSLTGRTGNTEAFF
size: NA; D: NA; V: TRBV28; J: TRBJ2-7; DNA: TGTGCCAGCAGTTTGGGGCCCTCCTACGAGCAGTACTTC; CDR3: CASSLGPSYEQYF
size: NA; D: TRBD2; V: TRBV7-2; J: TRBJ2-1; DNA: TGTGCCAGCAGCTTAGTGAGCGGGGGGTACAATGAGCAGTTCTTC; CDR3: CASSLVSGGYNEQFF
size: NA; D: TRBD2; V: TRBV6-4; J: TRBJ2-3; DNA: TGTGCCAGCAGTGACTCCGGGACTAGTCTTTGGGCGCAGTATTTT; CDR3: CASSDSGTSLWAQYF
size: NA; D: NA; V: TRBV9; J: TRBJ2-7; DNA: TGTGCCAGCAGCGTAGGCGGGGACCCGCTCTACGAGCAGTACTTC; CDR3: CASSVGGDPLYEQYF
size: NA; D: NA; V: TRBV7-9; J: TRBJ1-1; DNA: TGTGCCAGCCTGGGCCGCAGGGCGAACACTGAAGCTTTCTTT; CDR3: CASLGRRANTEAFF
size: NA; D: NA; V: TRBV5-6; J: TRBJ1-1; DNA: TGTGCCAGCAGCTCGTTGTGGGGGGTCACTGAAGCTTTCTTT; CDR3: CASSSLWGVTEAFF
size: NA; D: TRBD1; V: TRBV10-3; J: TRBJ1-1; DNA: TGTGCCATCAGTGACGCCAAAACAGGGGGCAACACTGAAGCTTTCTTT; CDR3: CAISDAKTGGNTEAFF
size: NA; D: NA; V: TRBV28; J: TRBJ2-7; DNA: TGTGCCAGCAGTTTCCCAGGGAACTACGAGCAGTACTTC; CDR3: CASSFPGNYEQYF
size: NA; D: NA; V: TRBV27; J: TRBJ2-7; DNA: TGTGCCAGCAGTTTAGGACAGTCGTACGAGCAGTACTTC; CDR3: CASSLGQSYEQYF
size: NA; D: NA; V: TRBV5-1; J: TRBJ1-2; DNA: TGCGCCAGCAGCCCCCCGGAAGTAGAGGATGGCTACACCTTC; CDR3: CASSPPEVEDGYTF
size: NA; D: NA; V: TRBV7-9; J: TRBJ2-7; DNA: TGTGCCAGCAGCCAAACTTCGGGGCTTGGGGAGCAGTACTTC; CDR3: CASSQTSGLGEQYF
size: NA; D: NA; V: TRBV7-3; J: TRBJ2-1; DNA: TGTGCCAGCAGCTTCGACTTGAATGAGCAGTTCTTC; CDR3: CASSFDLNEQFF
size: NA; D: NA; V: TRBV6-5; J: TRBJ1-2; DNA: TGTGCCACCAAGAGGAACTATGGCTACACCTTC; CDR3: CATKRNYGYTF
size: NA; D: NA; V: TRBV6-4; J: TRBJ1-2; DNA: TGTGCCAGCAGTACCAGTTCCGGGACAACCTATGGCTACACCTTC; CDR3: CASSTSSGTTYGYTF
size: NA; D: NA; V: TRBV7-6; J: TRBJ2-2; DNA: TGTGCCAGCAGCCTAAGACAGGAGTTCACCGGGGAGCTGTTTTTT; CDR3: CASSLRQEFTGELFF
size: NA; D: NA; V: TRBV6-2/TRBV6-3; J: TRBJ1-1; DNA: TGTGCCAGCAGTTACCCTCGGGTGGGGTTGTTTATGGAAGCTTTCTTT; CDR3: CASSYPRVGLFMEAFF
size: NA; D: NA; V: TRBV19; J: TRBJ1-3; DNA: TGTGCCAGTAGTATTCTCCAATTCTCTGGAAACACCATATATTTT; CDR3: CASSILQFSGNTIYF
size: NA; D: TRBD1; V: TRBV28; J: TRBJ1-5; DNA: TGTGCCAGCAGTCTCCAAACAGGGGGGGGTAGGAGCAATCAGCCCCAGCATTTT; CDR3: CASSLQTGGGRSNQPQHF
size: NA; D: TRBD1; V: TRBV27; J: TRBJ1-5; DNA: TGTGCCAGCAGTTTAAGTTTCTTTGGGAGACAGGGGGCTAGTGAGCCCCAGCATTTT; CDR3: CASSLSFFGRQGASEPQHF
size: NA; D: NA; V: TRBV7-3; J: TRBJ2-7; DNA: TGTGCCAGCAGCTTAAGCAGCTACGAGCAGTACTTC; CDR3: CASSLSSYEQYF
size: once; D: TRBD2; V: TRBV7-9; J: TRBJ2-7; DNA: TGTGCCAGCAGCTTTCCCGGGACTAGCGGGGGGGTTCACGAGCAGTACTTC; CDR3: CASSFPGTSGGVHEQYF
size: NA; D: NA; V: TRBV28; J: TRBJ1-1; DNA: TGTGCCAGCAGTAATACCGGGACATGGGACACTGAAGCTTTCTTT; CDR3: CASSNTGTWDTEAFF
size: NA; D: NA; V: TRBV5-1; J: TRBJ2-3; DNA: TGCGCCAGCAGCTTGGACGGGGCCACAGATACGCAGTATTTT; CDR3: CASSLDGATDTQYF
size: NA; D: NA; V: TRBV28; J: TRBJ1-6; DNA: TGTGCCAGCGTCCGGGCGGGCTCACCCCTCCACTTT; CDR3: CASVRAGSPLHF
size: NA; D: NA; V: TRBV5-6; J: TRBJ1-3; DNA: TGTGCCAGCAGCTTGGTCCGGCCCCCAGGTGGAAACACCATATATTTT; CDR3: CASSLVRPPGGNTIYF
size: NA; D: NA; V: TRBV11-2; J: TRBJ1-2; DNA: TGTGCCAGCAGCTTAGTTTCGGGGACTAAAAGCTACACCTTC; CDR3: CASSLVSGTKSYTF
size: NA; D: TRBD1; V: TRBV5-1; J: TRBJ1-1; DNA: TGCGCCAGCAGCTTGCCAGGGGGGAACACTGAAGCTTTCTTT; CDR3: CASSLPGGNTEAFF
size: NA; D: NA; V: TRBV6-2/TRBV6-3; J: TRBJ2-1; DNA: TGTGCCAGCAGTTACGAACTTAGCTCCTACAATGAGCAGTTCTTC; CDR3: CASSYELSSYNEQFF
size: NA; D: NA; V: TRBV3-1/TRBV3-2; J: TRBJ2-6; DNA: TGTGCCAGCAGCCAAGAGAGGGGATCCTTTAAGGCCAACGTCCTGACTTTC; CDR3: CASSQERGSFKANVLTF
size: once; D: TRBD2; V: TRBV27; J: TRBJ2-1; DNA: TGTGCCAGCAGTATTATAGCGGGGGGTGTGTATGAGCAGTTCTTC; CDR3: CASSIIAGGVYEQFF
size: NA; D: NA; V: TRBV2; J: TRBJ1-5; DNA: TGTGCCAGCAGTGAGGGCCGAGGCAATCAGCCCCAGCATTTT; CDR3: CASSEGRGNQPQHF
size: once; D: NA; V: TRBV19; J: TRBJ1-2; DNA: TGTGCCGCATCCTGGGGCCGGCACTATGGCTACACCTTC; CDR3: CAASWGRHYGYTF
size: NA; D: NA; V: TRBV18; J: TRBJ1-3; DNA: TGTGCCAGCTCACCGTCTTTCCCTGGCGGGACGGACACCATATATTTT; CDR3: CASSPSFPGGTDTIYF
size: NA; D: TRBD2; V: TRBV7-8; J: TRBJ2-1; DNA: TGTGCCAGCAGCTCTACGGGGGGGCGGTATGAGCAGTTCTTC; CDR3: CASSSTGGRYEQFF